The 5 T cell receptor beta chains below all came from one sample that was sequenced in a study of blood T cell repertoires in COVID-19. Some clones are missing from TCRdb's copy, which holds only in-frame ones; the method was immunoSEQ multiplex PCR. The repertoire holds 120,000 to 150,000 clones, with 80% to 90% as singletons. Sequencing was performed on peripheral blood. The receptors stem from a man between 18 and 35 years old with COVID-19, enrolled during active disease.

The chain joins TRBV27 to TRBJ1-5; D uncertain. CDR3 length: 15 amino acids. Trimming took 3 bases from V and 4 from J, leaving 13 bases between them. Germline lookup yields CDR1 MNHEY and CDR2 SMNVEV (reference sequence). CDR3 amino acids: CASSFDGVRNQPQHF. The CDR3 nucleotides read TGTGCCAGCAGTTTTGACGGGGTGAGAAATCAGCCCCAGCATTTT.

Details on this clone: Germline and junction disagree at one end, which may indicate a read error. This rearrangement joins TRBV28 to TRBJ1-4; maybe TRBD1 (6 bases). The germline V gene encodes CDR1 MDHEN and CDR2 SYDVKM. The CDR3 length is 13 residues. CDR3 coding DNA: TGTGCCAGCAGTGTTTCCCCGTACAGGGCACTGCTTTTT. It encodes CASSVSPYRALLF.

The chain combines TRBV30 with TRBJ1-5; weak D call: TRBD1 (6 bases). Germline CDR1 and CDR2: GTSNPN and SVGIG (reference sequence). This CDR3 is 14 amino acids long. Trimming stripped 2 bases from V and 6 bases from J, with 14 bases between. The CDR3 sequence is CAWSLTGFSQPQHF. DNA for the CDR3: TGTGCCTGGAGTTTGACAGGTTTTAGTCAGCCCCAGCATTTT. Looking up the rest from reference TRBV30 and TRBJ1-5 gives the full variable domain: SQTIHQWPATLVQPVGSPLSLECTVEGTSNPNLYWYRQAAGRGLQLLFYSVGIGQISSEVPQNLSASRPQDRQFILSSKKLLLSDSGFYLCAWSLTGFSQPQHFGDGTRLSIL.

The CDR3 nucleotides read TGTGCCAGCAGCTTTCTGGGGCGGTCCAAGAACACCGGGGAGCTGTTTTTT. Translation: CASSFLGRSKNTGELFF. V gene TRBV7-3 combines with J gene TRBJ2-2, with D maybe TRBD1 (5 bases). V dropped 3 bases and J dropped 1 base, with 15 bases sitting between them. CDR3 size: 17 residues. Per germline, CDR1 SGHTA and CDR2 FQGTGA.

The genes are TRBV6-1 and TRBJ2-1; D not resolved. Trimming removed 2 bases from V and 1 base from J, with 9 bases in between. Germline assignment: CDR1 MNHNS and CDR2 SASEGT. This CDR3 spans 15 amino acids. The CDR3 loop reads CASSERLNSYNEQFF. DNA of the CDR3: TGTGCCAGCAGTGAACGACTCAATTCCTACAATGAGCAGTTCTTC.